These 15 T cell receptor beta chains were sequenced from one sample in a study of T-cell memory formation after mild COVID-19. TCRdb fed the 5' RACE reads into MiXCR, producing one record per CDR3 protein. The sample holds approximately 30,000 distinct CDR3 sequences; roughly 7.5% are singletons and the top ten take around 30%. Material for sequencing was PBMCs or a T cell subset sorted from them (not recorded which). Receptor source: a man between 18 and 29 years old who had mild COVID-19 (a few samples of this study predate the infection). Cell type and time point are not known.

This clonotype showed up just a few times. The CDR3 region is CASSEEETQYF. DNA for the CDR3: TGTGCCAGCAGTGAAGAGGAGACCCAGTACTTC. The genes are TRBV2 and TRBJ2-5, with unresolved D. V was shortened by 1 base and J by 5 bases, with 2 bases between the two germline ends. Germline CDR1 SNHLY, CDR2 FYNNEI. The CDR3 extends over 11 amino acids.

In this sample, this clonotype turned up many times. The chain joins TRBV12-3 or TRBV12-4 to TRBJ2-7, with D tentatively TRBD2 (7 bases). The length of the CDR3 is 14 residues. V gave up 5 bases and J gave up 6 bases, with 17 bases separating them. The DNA for the CDR3 is TGTGCCAGCAGTCCGGACGGGGGGCGCCTCGAGCAGTACGTC. It yields the protein CASSPDGGRLEQYV.

This clonotype was recorded many times. The chain has TRBV11-2 and TRBJ1-1, with D hard to call. V lost 2 bases, J lost 1 base, and 2 bases lay in between. Per the germline V gene, CDR1 is SGHAT and CDR2 is FQNNGV. The CDR3 covers 12 residues. CDR3 sequence reads: CASSLQNTEAFF. CDR3 coding DNA: TGTGCCAGCAGCTTACAGAACACTGAAGCTTTCTTT.

This clonotype was picked up many times. This chain joins TRBV7-3 and TRBJ2-6; D gene unclear. This CDR3 is 16 amino acids long. The germline V and J ends were trimmed by 4 bases and 0 bases, with 10 bases remaining between them. From germline, CDR1 is SGHTA and CDR2 FQGTGA. The CDR3: CASSYTGSSGANVLTF. CDR3 nucleotides: TGTGCCAGCAGCTATACGGGTAGCTCTGGGGCCAACGTCCTGACTTTC.

This clonotype appeared many times. At one end, the junction sequence differs from germline, possibly due to a read error. The rearrangement links TRBV4-1 to TRBJ2-5; D perhaps matches TRBD2 (5 bases). The CDR3 totals 14 residues. Germline V lookup: CDR1 MGHRA, CDR2 YSYEKL. The DNA of the CDR3 is TGCGCCAGCAGCCAAGATCGGGAAGAGAGAGGTTTTTTCTTC. It yields the protein CASSQDREERGFFF.

The table lists this clonotype with many counts. The rearrangement uses TRBV6-1 and TRBJ2-5; D is undetermined. CDR1 and CDR2 from the germline V gene are MNHNS and SASEGT. The CDR3 extends over 14 amino acids. The V end lost 1 base, the J end lost 1 base, and 7 bases lay between the germline ends. This CDR3 reads CASSEGNGQETQYF. The CDR3 DNA reads as TGTGCCAGCAGTGAAGGAAACGGCCAAGAGACCCAGTACTTC.

V and J are TRBV5-4 and TRBJ1-6; 8 bases align to TRBD1. Trimming cost V 4 bases and J 7 bases; bases outside gene matches: 4. The CDR3 consists of 14 residues. The germline CDR1 and CDR2 sequences are SGHNT and YYREEE (reference sequence). CDR3 nucleotides: TGTGCCAGCAGCCTGACAGGGGTCAATTCACCCCTCCACTTT. Its translation: CASSLTGVNSPLHF. The variable domain in full, completed from reference TRBV5-4 and TRBJ1-6, reads ETGVTQSPTHLIKTRGQQVTLRCSSQSGHNTVSWYQQALGQGPQFIFQYYREEENGRGNFPPRFSGLQFPNYSSELNVNALELDDSALYLCASSLTGVNSPLHFGNGTRLTVT.

The chain employs TRBV6-5 and TRBJ2-4; 8 nucleotides agree with TRBD2. Germline V CDR1 and CDR2: MNHEY, SVGAGI. The V gene end was trimmed by 6 bases and the J gene end by 9 bases; junction bases not matched to a gene: 16. CDR3 length: 16 residues. CDR3 in DNA: TGTGCCAGCAGAAAAGACGTAAGCGTGGCGGGAGGCATTCAGTACTTC. Residues: CASRKDVSVAGGIQYF.

This clonotype was detected many times. The CDR3 nucleotides read TGTGCCAGCAGCCAAGATATCAGGGGATCCTCCTACGAGCAGTACTTC. It specifies CASSQDIRGSSYEQYF. The J gene is TRBJ2-7, the V gene TRBV4-2, with a weak D call TRBD1 (6 bases). The CDR3 is 16 residues long. Trimming pared 0 bases from V and 0 bases from J, leaving 12 bases between. CDR1 and CDR2 (germline): LGHNA, YNFKEQ.

This clonotype was detected many times. The J gene is TRBJ1-6, the V gene TRBV7-6; no reliable D call. CDR3 length equals 11 residues. Trimming cost V 5 bases and J 14 bases, with 10 bases left between them. Per germline, CDR1 SGHVS and CDR2 FNYEAQ. The CDR3 bases are TGTGCCAGCAGCGCGGGATGGGCCCTCCACTTT. Its translation: CASSAGWALHF.

There are many counts of this clonotype. V is TRBV27 and J is TRBJ2-3; D uncertain. CDR3 length equals 13 residues. V lost 4 bases and J lost 2, with 7 bases in between. The V gene's germline CDR1 is MNHEY and CDR2 SMNVEV (reference sequence). In DNA form, the CDR3 reads TGTGCCAGCAGTTACGGATCCACAGATACGCAGTATTTT. Residues: CASSYGSTDTQYF.

The chain joins TRBV27 to TRBJ1-6, with a weak D call TRBD1 (6 bases). Trimming took off 1 base at V and 8 bases at J, with 12 bases between the two ends. The CDR3 sequence is 15 residues long. CDR1 is MNHEY, CDR2 SMNVEV, per germline (reference sequence). In nucleotides, the CDR3 is TGTGCCAGCAGTTTATTACCAGGGGCCCATTCACCCCTCCACTTT. Protein: CASSLLPGAHSPLHF.

This clonotype was found a few times. This sequence joins TRBV11-3 and TRBJ2-3, with 7 bases lining up with TRBD1. This CDR3 has 15 amino acids. Germline V gives CDR1 SGHNT, CDR2 YENEEA. V trimming: 5 bases; J trimming: 2 bases; junction bases outside the gene matches: 7. The CDR3 region has the DNA TGTGCCAGCAGCGAGGGACAGCTCTTCACAGATACGCAGTATTTT. Translation gives CASSEGQLFTDTQYF.

The V gene is TRBV7-9, the J gene TRBJ2-1; 11 bases are a match to TRBD2. This CDR3 comprises 19 residues. V shed 3 bases, J shed 10 bases, and the junction held 20 bases outside the gene matches. In germline, CDR1 is SEHNR, CDR2 FQNEAQ (reference sequence). CDR3 coding DNA: TGTGCCAGCAGCTTTTCCCTAGCGGGGGGCCTTCAAGGCTCGGGCGAGCAGTTCTTC. Translated, it gives CASSFSLAGGLQGSGEQFF.

This clonotype occurred many times. This chain uses TRBV4-2 with TRBJ2-5; 7 bases align to TRBD1. The J segment lost 0 bases and the V segment lost 4 bases, leaving 8 bases of the junction unmatched. This CDR3 has 16 residues. The germline CDR1 and CDR2 sequences are LGHNA and YNFKEQ. CDR3 loop: CASSPTPGTDQETQYF. In DNA, the CDR3 is TGTGCCAGCAGCCCCACGCCCGGGACAGACCAAGAGACCCAGTACTTC.